These 17 T cell receptor beta chains were all obtained from the same sample, sequenced in a study of cytotoxic CD8 clonotypes in ibrutinib-treated CLL. The assay was immunoSEQ multiplex PCR, and TCRdb's table has in-frame clones only and misses some. The table lists about 28,000 clones, around 52% of them singletons. The source was PBMCs, collected before ibrutinib treatment. Receptors were obtained from a human donor with chronic lymphocytic leukemia.

The V call is TRBV5-6, the J call TRBJ2-5; D ambiguous. The CDR3 loop spans 14 amino acids. CDR1 and CDR2 from the germline V gene are SGHDT and YYEEEE. V was clipped by 2 bases and J by 5 bases, with 13 bases between them. This chain's CDR3 is CASSFATTGETQYF. The CDR3 DNA is TGTGCCAGCAGCTTCGCTACCACCGGGGAGACCCAGTACTTC.

The V gene is TRBV5-3, the J gene TRBJ2-3; 8 positions match TRBD2. TRBV5-3 is an ORF, and what it does is uncertain. CDR3 length: 16 amino acids. V was clipped by 0 bases and J by 6 bases; unmatched bases: 9. DNA of the CDR3: TGTGCCAGAAGCTTGGGAGGGGGACTAGGAGGGGATACGCAGTATTTT. Amino acid sequence: CARSLGGGLGGDTQYF.

The CDR3 DNA follows: TGTGCCAGCAGCGCCCCCCTATCGAACACCGGGGAGCTGTTTTTT. Its protein product is CASSAPLSNTGELFF. J is TRBJ2-2 and V is TRBV7-6, with D hard to call. The CDR3 totals 15 residues. V was cut by 5 bases and J by 0 bases, with 10 bases left in between. Germline V gene data show CDR1 as SGHVS and CDR2 as FNYEAQ. Together with reference TRBV7-6 and TRBJ2-2, the CDR3 gives the full variable domain: GAGVSQSPRYKVTKRGQDVALRCDPISGHVSLYWYRQALGQGPEFLTYFNYEAQQDKSGLPNDRFSAERPEGSISTLTIQRTEQRDSAMYRCASSAPLSNTGELFFGEGSRLTVL.

The rearrangement joins TRBV28 to TRBJ2-3; D gene unclear. CDR3 length: 12 amino acids. V was trimmed by 2 bases and J by 5 bases, leaving 5 bases between them. Germline-derived CDR1 and CDR2 are MDHEN and SYDVKM. The CDR3 coding sequence is TGTGCCAGCAGTTTAAGGGTAGATACGCAGTATTTT. Translation gives CASSLRVDTQYF.

This clone was counted a few times. The chain carries TRBV18 and TRBJ2-6, with D unresolved. This CDR3 is 15 amino acids long. In germline, CDR1 is KGHSH, CDR2 LQKENI. Trimming took off 6 bases at V and 0 bases at J, with 9 bases between the two ends. The CDR3 spells CASSPVDSGANVLTF. The CDR3 DNA sequence: TGTGCCAGCTCCCCTGTAGACTCTGGGGCCAACGTCCTGACTTTC.

The chain joins TRBV4-1 to TRBJ2-7, with 8 bases identical to TRBD2. Per germline, CDR1 MGHRA and CDR2 YSYEKL. This CDR3 has 16 residues. Unmatched junction bases numbered 9, after V lost 2 bases and J lost 3 bases. The CDR3 here is CASSQSLELAVYEQYF. DNA for the CDR3: TGCGCCAGCAGCCAATCGCTGGAACTAGCGGTCTACGAGCAGTACTTC.

This chain links TRBV27 with TRBJ2-5; D unclear. This CDR3 contains 14 residues. Germline V lookup: CDR1 MNHEY, CDR2 SMNVEV (reference sequence). Trimming removed 2 bases at V and 3 bases at J, with 10 bases between. The CDR3 region is CASSLIAAKETQYF. CDR3 sequence (DNA): TGTGCCAGCAGTTTAATCGCAGCAAAAGAGACCCAGTACTTC.

The chain links TRBV29-1 to TRBJ2-2; weak D call: TRBD1 (6 bases). CDR3 length: 13 amino acids. Between the trimmed V and J ends, which lost 7 bases and 5 bases, there was a span of 14 bases. Germline CDR1 and CDR2: SQVTM and ANQGSEA. The chain's CDR3 is CSATGFNTGELFF. The CDR3 DNA reads TGCAGCGCCACAGGGTTTAATACCGGGGAGCTGTTTTTT.

This clone is medium-sized within its sample. V gene TRBV11-3 combines with J gene TRBJ2-7, with 14 nucleotides matching TRBD2. V shed 5 bases, J shed 4 bases, and the junction held 19 bases outside the gene matches. Germline CDR1 and CDR2: SGHNT and YENEEA. This CDR3 is 20 amino acids long. CDR3: CASSPVPRLAGGPNGYEQYF. Here the CDR3 DNA reads TGTGCCAGCAGCCCCGTCCCCCGACTAGCGGGAGGGCCAAACGGGTACGAGCAGTACTTC.

This rearrangement joins TRBV7-3 to TRBJ2-1; 8 bases map to TRBD2. Per the germline V gene, CDR1 is SGHTA and CDR2 is FQGTGA. The CDR3 is 13 residues long. With V trimmed by 5 bases and J by 9 bases, 6 bases remained unmatched. The CDR3 loop reads CASSEVAGFEQFF. In nucleotides, the CDR3 is TGTGCCAGCAGCGAAGTAGCGGGATTTGAGCAGTTCTTC.

The V call is TRBV5-1, the J call TRBJ2-7, with 7 bases aligning to TRBD1. V gave up 3 bases and J gave up 2 bases; unmatched junction bases: 5. There are 14 residues in the CDR3. Germline V CDR1 and CDR2: SGHRS, YFSETQ. The CDR3 DNA reads TGCGCCAGCAGCTCCGGACAGGTCCCCTACGAGCAGTACTTC. Encoded protein: CASSSGQVPYEQYF.

The V and J genes are TRBV10-1 and TRBJ2-2; 7 nucleotides agree with TRBD2. Unmatched junction bases numbered 3, after V lost 8 bases and J lost 6 bases. Germline V CDR1 and CDR2: WNHNN, SYGVQD (reference sequence). CDR3 length equals 12 residues. For the CDR3, the DNA is TGCGCCAGCGGTACTAGCGCCGGGGAGCTGTTTTTT. Amino acids: CASGTSAGELFF.

The rearrangement uses TRBV28 and TRBJ2-1; TRBD2 matches 8 bases. The V and J ends lost 4 bases and 6 bases, in that order; junction bases with no gene match: 5. Per germline, CDR1 MDHEN and CDR2 SYDVKM. The CDR3 consists of 14 residues. The CDR3 nucleotides read TGTGCCAGCAGTTCCCGAGCGGGGGCCAATGAGCAGTTCTTC. Translated: CASSSRAGANEQFF.

V and J are TRBV5-1 and TRBJ2-6; D remains unclear. The CDR3 is 17 residues long. Trimming stripped 1 base from V and 0 bases from J, with 11 bases between. The germline V gene encodes CDR1 SGHRS and CDR2 YFSETQ. CDR3 in DNA: TGCGCCAGCAGCTTGCTCGGTTTCAACTCTGGGGCCAACGTCCTGACTTTC. Its translation: CASSLLGFNSGANVLTF.

The chain uses TRBV9 and TRBJ1-3; D call uncertain. Germline values: CDR1 SGDLS, CDR2 YYNGEE. This CDR3 region has 15 residues. Trimming took off 0 bases at V and 2 bases at J, with 9 bases between the two ends. In DNA form, the CDR3 reads TGTGCCAGCAGCGTAGATTGGGCTACTGGAAACACCATATATTTT. It specifies CASSVDWATGNTIYF.

This clone came up a few times. The J gene is TRBJ2-1, the V gene TRBV29-1, with TRBD1 matching over 8 bases. V was clipped by 6 bases and J by 6 bases; unmatched bases: 10. The CDR3 is 14 amino acids. Germline-derived CDR1 and CDR2 are SQVTM and ANQGSEA. Here the CDR3 reads CSVPRTGKSNEQFF. The CDR3, as DNA: TGCAGCGTGCCTAGGACAGGGAAATCCAATGAGCAGTTCTTC.

The rearrangement joins TRBV19 to TRBJ2-7; 15 bases are shared with TRBD2. The germline gives CDR1 LNHDA, CDR2 SQIVND (reference sequence). The CDR3 sequence is 17 residues long. V gave up 2 bases and J gave up 3 bases; unmatched junction bases: 5. This CDR3 is CASSIKGLAGGGYEQYF. CDR3 coding DNA: TGTGCCAGTAGTATAAAGGGACTAGCGGGAGGTGGCTACGAGCAGTACTTC. Full variable domain (remainder filled in from reference TRBV19 and TRBJ2-7): DGGITQSPKYLFRKEGQNVTLSCEQNLNHDAMYWYRQDPGQGLRLIYYSQIVNDFQKGDIAEGYSVSREKKESFPLTVTSAQKNPTAFYLCASSIKGLAGGGYEQYFGPGTRLTVT.